This T cell receptor (beta chain) was sequenced during a study of T cell responses to AZD1222 COVID-19 vaccine. Overall study findings and caveats: No day 14 peak samples; only post-peak repertoires were characterized. White British donors predominated, females outnumbered males, and clonal diversity was possibly underestimated. Following two doses of AZD1222, Spike-specific TCR breadth and depth rose.

With respect to this clone: The antigen is not known.

Sequencing used immunoSEQ multiplex PCR; TCRdb keeps in-frame clones, though not all of them. Altogether 120,000 to 150,000 clones are present, roughly 87% being singletons, with the ten largest covering roughly 1.5%. Sequencing used peripheral blood, obtained 28 days after the second AZD1222 dose. This TCR was recovered from an adult who received the AZD1222 COVID-19 vaccine.

This chain's CDR3 is CASSLMSTAGELFF. The CDR3 DNA is TGTGCCAGCAGCTTAATGAGCACAGCCGGGGAGCTGTTTTTT. The chain carries TRBV7-2 and TRBJ2-2; D is unclear. CDR3 length: 14 residues. The ends were cut back, 2 bases at V and 6 bases at J, with 10 bases in the middle. Germline values: CDR1 SGHTA, CDR2 FQGNSA. Combining the CDR3 with reference TRBV7-2 and TRBJ2-2 gives the whole variable domain GAGVSQSPSNKVTEKGKDVELRCDPISGHTALYWYRQSLGQGLEFLIYFQGNSAPDKSGLPSDRFSAERTGGSVSTLTIQRTQQEDSAVYLCASSLMSTAGELFFGEGSRLTVL.